This T cell receptor (beta chain) is from a study of monozygotic twins with inflammatory bowel disease. Reprocessing the 5' RACE reads, TCRdb reports a single entry for every CDR3 protein and omits DNA. The listing records over 200,000 distinct CDR3 sequences. The study's findings and limits: The study found lower TCRbeta diversity (inverse Simpson) in IBD patients than in healthy co-twins. In the analysis, different T cell subtypes could not be told apart.

The CDR3 is 17 amino acids. Germline-derived CDR1 and CDR2 are SGHRS and YFSETQ. Comments on this clonotype: Its antigen is unidentified.

This receptor was identified in a human donor with ulcerative colitis or Crohn's disease, or a healthy co-twin of an affected twin (not recorded which). The material sequenced was blood. The chain combines TRBV5-1 with TRBJ2-2; TCRdb proposes TRBD2, but this gene call is untestable without DNA. The CDR3 protein is CASSGAGTSGTTGELFF.